Each of the 19 T cell receptor beta chains below was sequenced from the same sample in a study of blood T cells in healthy people across ages. Combining a sample-barcoded 5' primer with a J-beta primer mix, a second PCR ran for roughly 7 to 12 cycles. A single record per CDR3 protein comes from TCRdb applying MiXCR to the 5' RACE reads. This table has under 1,000,000 distinct CDR3 sequences, about 47% appearing once. Sequenced material: blood. All receptors come from an elderly man in good health.

This clonotype was seen more than once but under ten times. The gene calls are TRBV5-1 and TRBJ1-1, with D perhaps matching TRBD1 (6 bases). Germline lookup yields CDR1 SGHRS and CDR2 YFSETQ. V was shortened by 4 bases and J by 8 bases, with 12 bases between the two germline ends. The CDR3 contains 12 residues. In nucleotides, the CDR3 is TGCGCCAGCAGCCTAGATGGGACAGAAGCTTTCTTT. Its protein product is CASSLDGTEAFF.

The rearrangement links TRBV9 to TRBJ2-1; a weak D match, TRBD1 (6 bases). In germline, CDR1 is SGDLS, CDR2 YYNGEE. Trimming left V 2 bases short and J 3 bases short, with 12 bases between. This CDR3 contains 15 residues. This chain's CDR3 is CASSVTGNIYNEQFF. CDR3 coding DNA: TGTGCCAGCAGCGTGACAGGCAATATCTACAATGAGCAGTTCTTC. The variable domain in full, completed from reference TRBV9 and TRBJ2-1, reads DSGVTQTPKHLITATGQRVTLRCSPRSGDLSVYWYQQSLDQGLQFLIQYYNGEERAKGNILERFSAQQFPDLHSELNLSSLELGDSALYFCASSVTGNIYNEQFFGPGTRLTVL.

V is TRBV7-3 and J is TRBJ2-1; no clear D. V lost 1 base, J lost 6 bases, and 10 bases lay in between. Germline V gene lookup returns CDR1 SGHTA and CDR2 FQGTGA. This CDR3 comprises 14 residues. CDR3 nucleotide sequence: TGTGCCAGCAGCTTAAGGGTCGGCTTCAATGAGCAGTTCTTC. Translation: CASSLRVGFNEQFF.

The V and J genes are TRBV7-2 and TRBJ2-2; D might be TRBD2 (5 bases). This CDR3 contains 13 residues. Germline V gene sequence: CDR1 SGHTA, CDR2 FQGNSA. Trimming took off 5 bases at V and 5 bases at J, with 9 bases between the two ends. CDR3 sequence: CASSVRRTGELFF. The CDR3 nucleotides read TGTGCCAGCAGCGTAAGGAGGACCGGGGAGCTGTTTTTT.

The CDR3 loop is CASSHWDRGHNEQFF. In nucleotides, the CDR3 is TGCGCCAGCAGTCATTGGGACAGGGGACACAATGAGCAGTTCTTC. The chain uses TRBV10-2 and TRBJ2-1, with 10 bases that match TRBD1. Germline trimming cut 5 bases from V and 5 bases from J; bases unmatched to any gene: 6. CDR3 length: 15 residues. Germline CDR1 WSHSY, CDR2 SAAADI.

With regard to this clonotype: The junction does not match germline at one end; this may be a read error. J is TRBJ2-1 and V is TRBV5-1, with 7 positions matching TRBD1. Germline CDR1 and CDR2: SGHRS and YFSETQ. This CDR3 region has 12 residues. This chain's CDR3 is CASRGGDNEQFF. DNA for the CDR3: TGTGCCAGCAGAGGGGGCGACAATGAGCAGTTCTTC.

This clonotype is a singleton in its sample. A read error may be the cause here, since a much bigger clone is one base away. This chain uses TRBV12-3 or TRBV12-4 with TRBJ1-1, with D tentatively TRBD1 (6 bases). This CDR3 region has 14 residues. V lost 6 bases and J lost 1, with 12 bases in between. In DNA form, the CDR3 reads TGTGCCAGCAGGACCGTGACAGGGAACACTGAAGCTTTCTTT. It yields the protein CASRTVTGNTEAFF.

The chain uses TRBV18 and TRBJ2-4; the D call may be TRBD1 or TRBD2 (5 bases each). CDR1 is KGHSH, CDR2 LQKENI, per germline. The CDR3 is made up of 16 amino acids. Trimming pared 1 base from V and 3 bases from J, leaving 13 bases between. The CDR3 loop reads CASSPREGLVKNIQYF. CDR3 in DNA: TGTGCCAGCTCACCACGAGAGGGGTTGGTCAAAAACATTCAGTACTTC.

The rearrangement joins TRBV29-1 to TRBJ1-5; 9 positions match TRBD1. Germline lookup yields CDR1 SQVTM and CDR2 ANQGSEA. This CDR3 region has 14 residues. After removal of 4 bases from V and 4 bases from J, the junction contained 5 bases not matched to a gene. CDR3 loop: CSVVGQGTNQPQHF. For the CDR3, the DNA is TGCAGCGTTGTCGGACAGGGGACGAATCAGCCCCAGCATTTT.

This clonotype turned up a few times. The V and J genes are TRBV14 and TRBJ2-3; TRBD2 might be the D (5 bases). Germline values: CDR1 SGHDN, CDR2 FVKESK. This CDR3 is 14 amino acids long. Trimming stripped 4 bases from V and 2 bases from J, with 10 bases between. The CDR3 region has the DNA TGTGCCAGCAGCCCCCTCCGGGACACAGATACGCAGTATTTT. Translation: CASSPLRDTDTQYF.

A remark on this clonotype: One junction end does not reproduce the germline sequence, and a read error may be involved. V gene TRBV7-2 combines with J gene TRBJ2-3, with TRBD2 as a possible D gene (6 bases). There are 14 residues in the CDR3. The germline V gene encodes CDR1 SGHTA and CDR2 FQGNSA. CDR3 in DNA: TGTGCCAGCAGCTTGCGGGGCCCCACAGATGCGCAGTATTTT. Translated: CASSLRGPTDAQYF.

The V and J genes are TRBV20-1 and TRBJ2-5; 7 bases match TRBD2. After removal of 0 bases from V and 0 bases from J, the junction contained 7 bases not matched to a gene. The CDR3 loop spans 16 amino acids. CDR1 and CDR2 from the germline V gene are DFQATT and SNEGSKA (reference sequence). The CDR3 nucleotides are TGCAGTGCTAGAGATCGCCAGCGGGGATACCAAGAGACCCAGTACTTC. This encodes CSARDRQRGYQETQYF.

This clonotype was counted a few times. V and J are TRBV7-2 and TRBJ2-1; perhaps TRBD2 as D (6 bases). V lost 5 bases, J lost 3 bases, and 14 bases lay in between. The length of the CDR3 is 15 residues. CDR1 and CDR2 (germline): SGHTA, FQGNSA. CDR3 nucleotides: TGTGCCAGCAGCCTTAGCGGAGCAAACTACAATGAGCAGTTCTTC. It specifies CASSLSGANYNEQFF. The variable domain in full, completed from reference TRBV7-2 and TRBJ2-1, reads GAGVSQSPSNKVTEKGKDVELRCDPISGHTALYWYRQSLGQGLEFLIYFQGNSAPDKSGLPSDRFSAERTGGSVSTLTIQRTQQEDSAVYLCASSLSGANYNEQFFGPGTRLTVL.

The chain joins TRBV4-3 to TRBJ2-7; 10 positions agree with TRBD2. V lost 1 base to trimming and J lost 7 bases; unmatched junction nucleotides: 13. CDR1 LGHNA and CDR2 YSLEER come from the germline V gene. The CDR3 covers 17 residues. The CDR3 sequence is CASSQGSGRANRFEQYF. CDR3 DNA: TGCGCCAGCAGCCAAGGAAGCGGGAGGGCCAATAGATTTGAGCAGTACTTC.

V gene TRBV18 combines with J gene TRBJ2-3; D remains unclear. The length of the CDR3 is 16 residues. Germline assignment: CDR1 KGHSH and CDR2 LQKENI. The V and J ends lost 0 bases and 2 bases respectively, with 12 bases between them. The CDR3, as DNA: TGTGCCAGCTCACCACCGACAAACCTGAACACAGATACGCAGTATTTT. As protein: CASSPPTNLNTDTQYF.

This clonotype was detected a few times. The chain couples TRBV28 to TRBJ2-3; D gene unclear. Trimming removed 6 bases at V and 2 bases at J, with 9 bases between. Germline loops: CDR1 MDHEN, CDR2 SYDVKM. The CDR3 spans 13 residues. This chain's CDR3 is CASSQSDTDTQYF. CDR3 sequence (DNA): TGTGCCAGCAGCCAGTCGGACACAGATACGCAGTATTTT.

This clonotype has just a few counts. J is TRBJ2-7 and V is TRBV5-5; D is perhaps TRBD2 (7 bases). The germline gives CDR1 SGHKS, CDR2 YYEKEE (reference sequence). The germline V and J ends were trimmed by 4 bases and 2 bases, with 13 bases remaining between them. The CDR3 consists of 14 residues. CDR3 in DNA: TGTGCCAGCAGCGAGGGGGGGGCTACCTACGAGCAGTACTTC. It encodes CASSEGGATYEQYF.

On this clonotype itself: Sequence at one end of the junction differs from germline and may be a read error. The gene calls are TRBV5-1 and TRBJ2-7; no definite D call. The CDR3 consists of 16 residues. From germline, CDR1 is SGHRS and CDR2 YFSETQ. CDR3 region: CARSTPSPPTSNEQYF. The CDR3 nucleotides read TGCGCCCGCAGCACGCCAAGCCCCCCCACGTCGAACGAGCAGTACTTC. The full variable domain, with the rest looked up from reference TRBV5-1 and TRBJ2-7, is KAGVTQTPRYLIKTRGQQVTLSCSPISGHRSVSWYQQTPGQGLQFLFEYFSETQRNKGNFPGRFSGRQFSNSRSEMNVSTLELGDSALYLCARSTPSPPTSNEQYFGPGTRLTVT.

V gene TRBV4-2 combines with J gene TRBJ2-5; TRBD1 might be the D (6 bases). The tail of the sequence fits TRBJ2-7 better, so the J call may be wrong. The germline gives CDR1 LGHNA, CDR2 YNFKEQ. This CDR3 contains 15 residues. The CDR3 DNA sequence: TGTGCCAGCAGCAGTTACGGGACAACTTCCTACGAGCAGTACTTC. It translates to CASSSYGTTSYEQYF.